The T cell receptor beta chain under discussion was sequenced for a study of T-cell memory formation after mild COVID-19. MiXCR, run by TCRdb on the 5' RACE reads, gives a single entry per CDR3 protein. The sample includes approximately 300,000 distinct CDR3 sequences, more than 15% of them seen just once. The germline V gene encodes CDR1 MGHRA and CDR2 YSYEKL. With 4 bases removed from V and 9 bases from J, the gap between germline ends came to 13 bases. The length of the CDR3 is 13 residues. This clonotype originated in a man aged 18 to 29 who had mild COVID-19 (a few samples of this study predate the infection). Cell type and time point are not known. The chain combines TRBV4-1 with TRBJ2-1, with TRBD2 as a possible D gene (5 bases). The sequenced sample consisted of PBMCs or a T cell subset sorted from them (not recorded which). The CDR3 reads CASSPKRSGEQFF. The CDR3 DNA reads as TGCGCCAGCAGCCCAAAGCGGTCGGGTGAGCAGTTCTTC.